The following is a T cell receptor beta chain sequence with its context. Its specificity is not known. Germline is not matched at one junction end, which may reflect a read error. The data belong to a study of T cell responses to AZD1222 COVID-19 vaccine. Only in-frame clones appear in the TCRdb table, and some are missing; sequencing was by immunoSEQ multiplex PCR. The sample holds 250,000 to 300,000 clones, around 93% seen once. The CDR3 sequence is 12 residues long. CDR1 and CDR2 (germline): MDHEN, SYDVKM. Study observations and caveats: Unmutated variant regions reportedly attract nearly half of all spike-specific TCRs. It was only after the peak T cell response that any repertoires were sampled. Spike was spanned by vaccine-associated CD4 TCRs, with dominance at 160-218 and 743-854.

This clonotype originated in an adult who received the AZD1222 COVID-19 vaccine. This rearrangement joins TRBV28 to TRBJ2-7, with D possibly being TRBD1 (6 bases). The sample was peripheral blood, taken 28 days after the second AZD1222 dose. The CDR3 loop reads CASSSPPGQPDF. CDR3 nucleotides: TGTGCCAGCAGTTCCCCACCCGGACAGCCTGACTTC. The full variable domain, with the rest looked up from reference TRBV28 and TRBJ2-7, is DVKVTQSSRYLVKRTGEKVFLECVQDMDHENMFWYRQDPGLGLRLIYFSYDVKMKEKGDIPEGYSVSREKKERFSLILESASTNQTSMYLCASSSPPGQPDFGPGTRLTVT.